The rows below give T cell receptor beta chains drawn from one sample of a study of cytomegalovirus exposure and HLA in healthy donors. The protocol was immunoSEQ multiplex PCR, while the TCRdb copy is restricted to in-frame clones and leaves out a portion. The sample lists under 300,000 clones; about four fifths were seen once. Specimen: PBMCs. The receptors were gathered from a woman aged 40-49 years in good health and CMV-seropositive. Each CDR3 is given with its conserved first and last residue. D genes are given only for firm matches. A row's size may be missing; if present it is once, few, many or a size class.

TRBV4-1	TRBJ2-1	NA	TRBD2	TGCGCCAGCAGCCCTGTTACCCTAGCGGGAGTCGAACGGAATGAGCAGTTCTTC	CASSPVTLAGVERNEQFF
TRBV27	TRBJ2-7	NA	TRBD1	TGTGCCAGCAGTCGACAGGGGTACGAGCAGTACTTC	CASSRQGYEQYF
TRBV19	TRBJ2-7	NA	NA	TGTGCCAGTAGTACCGGACACTTCTACGAGCAGTACTTC	CASSTGHFYEQYF
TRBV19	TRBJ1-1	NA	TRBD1	TGTGCCAGTAGTCCCCAAGGCGGACAGGGGGCGCGTATAGCTTTCTTT	CASSPQGGQGARIAFF
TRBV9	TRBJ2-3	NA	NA	TGTGCCAGCAGCGAGGATCAGGGTGCGCAGTATTTT	CASSEDQGAQYF
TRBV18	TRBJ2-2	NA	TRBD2	TGTGCCAGCTCACCAATCCTAGCGGGAGGGTTCGCCGGGGAGCTGTTTTTT	CASSPILAGGFAGELFF
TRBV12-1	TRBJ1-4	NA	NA	TGTGCCAGCAGCTTTTTAGCTAATGAAAAACTGTTTTTT	CASSFLANEKLFF
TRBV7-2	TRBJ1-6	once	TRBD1	TGTGCCAGCAGCTCCGGACAGGGGACCCCCCTCCACTTT	CASSSGQGTPLHF
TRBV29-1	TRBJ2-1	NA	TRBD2	TGCAGCGTTGAAGCCTTTCTAGGGCGGGAGGATTACAATGAGCAGTTCTTC	CSVEAFLGREDYNEQFF
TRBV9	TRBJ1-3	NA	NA	TGTGCCAGCAGCGCATTACAGGGCTCTGGAAACACCATATATTTT	CASSALQGSGNTIYF
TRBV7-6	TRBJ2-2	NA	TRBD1	TGTGCCAGCAGCTTAGGACAGGGGGGAAGCACCGGGGAGCTGTTTTTT	CASSLGQGGSTGELFF
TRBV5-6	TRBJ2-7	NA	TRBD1	TGTGCCAGCAGCTTCGTGACAGGGACGGGGGAGCAGTACTTC	CASSFVTGTGEQYF
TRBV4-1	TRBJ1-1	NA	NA	TGCGCCAGCAGCCAAGATTCGGCTCGGGGGGCGGCTAGGACTGAAGCTTTCTTT	CASSQDSARGAARTEAFF
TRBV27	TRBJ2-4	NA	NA	TGTGCCAGCAGTGTCCGGGACACGCTAGCCAAAAACATTCAGTACTTC	CASSVRDTLAKNIQYF
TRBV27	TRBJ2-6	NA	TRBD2	TGTGCCAGCAGCAGAGCGGGGGCCGGGGCCAACGTCCTGACTTTC	CASSRAGAGANVLTF
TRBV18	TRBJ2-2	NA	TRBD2	TGTGCCAGCTCACCAAGAAGCGGGAGGGGAACCGGGGAGCTGTTTTTT	CASSPRSGRGTGELFF
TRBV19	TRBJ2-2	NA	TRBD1	TGTGCCAGTATAGCCGGGACAGGACGTACCGGGGAGCTGTTTTTT	CASIAGTGRTGELFF
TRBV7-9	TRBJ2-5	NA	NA	TGTGCCAGCAGCATGGAGGTAGTGAGGGAGACCCAGTACTTC	CASSMEVVRETQYF
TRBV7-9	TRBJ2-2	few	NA	TGTGCCAGCAGCTTAGGGCTTGGGGAGCTGTTTTTT	CASSLGLGELFF
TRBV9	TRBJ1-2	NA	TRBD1	TGTGCCAGCAGCGGAACTACAGGGGGCCTTTATGAAGGCTACACCTTC	CASSGTTGGLYEGYTF
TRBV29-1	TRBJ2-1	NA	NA	TGCAGCGTCGGAGGCGGGGATGAGCAGTTCTTC	CSVGGGDEQFF
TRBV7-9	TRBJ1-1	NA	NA	TGTGCCAGCAGGGGCATGAACACTGAAGCTTTCTTT	CASRGMNTEAFF
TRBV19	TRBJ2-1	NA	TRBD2	TGTGCCAGTAGTATAGAAAGAGCGGGAGTTTTTTGGAATGAGCAGTTCTTC	CASSIERAGVFWNEQFF
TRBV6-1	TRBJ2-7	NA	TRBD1	TGTGCCAGCAGTGAAGGAGGCCAGGGGGCGGGTGAGCAGTACTTC	CASSEGGQGAGEQYF
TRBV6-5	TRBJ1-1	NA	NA	TGTGCCAGCAGGGGGGGGTGGGACACTGAAGCTTTCTTT	CASRGGWDTEAFF
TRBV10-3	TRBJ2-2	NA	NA	TGTGCCATCAATCTCGACTCCCAACCTACCGGGGAGCTGTTTTTT	CAINLDSQPTGELFF
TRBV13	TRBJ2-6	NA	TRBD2	TGTGCCAGCAGCTCGGGACTAGCGGGAGGCGGGGGGGCCAACGTCCTGACTTTC	CASSSGLAGGGGANVLTF
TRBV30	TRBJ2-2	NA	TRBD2	TGTGCCTGGAGTAGCGGGAGGGCCAGGACCGGGGAGCTGTTTTTT	CAWSSGRARTGELFF
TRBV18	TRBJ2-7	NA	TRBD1	TGTGCCAGCTCACTAGAAGGGGGCTACCGTTACGAGCAGTACTTC	CASSLEGGYRYEQYF
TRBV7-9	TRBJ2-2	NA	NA	TGTGCCAGCAGCTTAAAAGCTAGCGCTGGCGGGGAGCTGTTTTTT	CASSLKASAGGELFF
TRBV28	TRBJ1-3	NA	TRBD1	TGTGCCAGCAGTCTTTTGGGACAGGGGGAAAGGCGATCTGGAAACACCATATATTTT	CASSLLGQGERRSGNTIYF
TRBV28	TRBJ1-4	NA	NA	TGTGCCAGCAGGGGGGGAGGAGTGGATGAAAAACTGTTTTTT	CASRGGGVDEKLFF
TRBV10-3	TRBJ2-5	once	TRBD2	TGTGCCATCAGTGAACTAGCGGAGGGGGGAGAGACCCAGTACTTC	CAISELAEGGETQYF
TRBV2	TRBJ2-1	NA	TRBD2	TGTGCCAGCAGTGAAGGGGTAGCGGGAGGGCAAAATGAGCAGTTCTTC	CASSEGVAGGQNEQFF
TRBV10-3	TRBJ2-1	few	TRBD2	TGTGCCATCAAGCTAGCGGGAGTGAATGAGCAGTTCTTC	CAIKLAGVNEQFF
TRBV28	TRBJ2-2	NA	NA	TGTGCCAGCAGGCGAAACACCGGGGAGCTGTTTTTT	CASRRNTGELFF
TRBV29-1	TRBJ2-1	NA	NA	TGCAGCGTGGGGGACACGTTTGGTAATGAGCAGTTCTTC	CSVGDTFGNEQFF
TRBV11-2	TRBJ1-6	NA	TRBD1	TGTGCCAGCAGCCGAACCCGACAGGGTGTTAATTCACCCCTCCACTTT	CASSRTRQGVNSPLHF
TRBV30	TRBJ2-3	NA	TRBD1	TGTGCCTGGAGCCGGGACAGGGGTACAGATACGCAGTATTTT	CAWSRDRGTDTQYF
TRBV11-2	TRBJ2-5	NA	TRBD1	TGTGCCAGCAGCGAACAGGGGGGAGGAGAGACCCAGTACTTC	CASSEQGGGETQYF
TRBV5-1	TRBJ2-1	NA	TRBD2	TGCGCCAGCAGCTTGGATGCGGGAGTGGATAATGAGCAGTTCTTC	CASSLDAGVDNEQFF
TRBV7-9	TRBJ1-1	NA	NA	TGTGCCAGCAGCTTAGGTATTATGAACACTGAAGCTTTCTTT	CASSLGIMNTEAFF
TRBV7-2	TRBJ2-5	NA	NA	TGTGCCAGCAGCCTCGGAGGGCTGGAGGAGACCCAGTACTTC	CASSLGGLEETQYF
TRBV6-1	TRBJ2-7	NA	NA	TGTGCCAGCAGTGAACAGGGGTCCTACGAGCAGTACTTC	CASSEQGSYEQYF